The 22 T cell receptor beta chains in this list originate from one sample, sequenced in a study of blood T cell repertoires in COVID-19. Sequencing used immunoSEQ multiplex PCR; TCRdb keeps in-frame clones, though not all of them. This table holds tens of thousands of clones, about 92% found once. The sample was peripheral blood. Receptor source: a human donor in a cohort sampled during active COVID-19.

This chain uses TRBV19 with TRBJ1-2; possible D gene TRBD1, 5 bases. The CDR3 sequence is 13 residues long. In germline, CDR1 is LNHDA, CDR2 SQIVND (reference sequence). Deletions cut 8 bases from V and 8 bases from J, with 18 bases between. The CDR3 protein is CASLPPGGKGYTF. The CDR3 nucleotides are TGTGCCAGTCTCCCGCCCGGGGGGAAGGGCTACACCTTC.

V and J are TRBV18 and TRBJ2-3; TRBD1 matches at 10 bases. CDR3 length: 14 residues. Germline trimming cut 10 bases from V and 9 bases from J; bases unmatched to any gene: 13. CDR1 is KGHSH, CDR2 LQKENI, per germline. The CDR3 reads CATAGTGALSTQYF. As DNA, the CDR3 is TGTGCCACCGCCGGGACAGGGGCTCTCTCAACGCAGTATTTT.

The chain combines TRBV3-1 (or the pseudogene TRBV3-2) with TRBJ2-7; TRBD1 matches 7 bases. V trimming: 5 bases; J trimming: 0 bases; junction bases outside the gene matches: 4. The CDR3 loop spans 14 amino acids. Germline loops: CDR1 LGHDT, CDR2 YNNKEL (reference sequence). CDR3 sequence (DNA): TGTGCCAGCAGCACCCGGGACAGCTCCTACGAGCAGTACTTC. Residues: CASSTRDSSYEQYF.

This clone was seen only once. The chain is built from TRBV4-3 and TRBJ1-1; 8 bases line up with TRBD1. V was clipped by 0 bases and J by 3 bases; unmatched bases: 9. Germline assignment: CDR1 LGHNA and CDR2 YSLEER. The length of the CDR3 is 17 residues. In DNA, the CDR3 is TGCGCCAGCAGCCAAGATTGGGGGACAGGCGGCGACACTGAAGCTTTCTTT. The encoded protein is CASSQDWGTGGDTEAFF.

This clone has only one observation. This chain connects TRBV28 to TRBJ2-7; perhaps TRBD2 as D (5 bases). V lost 1 base, J lost 7 bases, and 14 bases lay in between. CDR3 length equals 14 residues. Germline V gene data show CDR1 as MDHEN and CDR2 as SYDVKM. In DNA form, the CDR3 reads TGTGCCAGCAGTTTATCCGGGGTACCCCAAGAGCAGTACTTC. Its translation: CASSLSGVPQEQYF.

The chain carries TRBV18 and TRBJ2-7; the match to TRBD1 covers 9 bases. The ends lost 2 bases at V and 4 bases at J; junction bases unmatched: 3. This CDR3 is built from 14 residues. Germline V lookup: CDR1 KGHSH, CDR2 LQKENI. The CDR3 sequence: CASSPGQGPYEQYF. CDR3 DNA sequence: TGTGCCAGCTCACCAGGACAGGGGCCGTACGAGCAGTACTTC.

The chain joins TRBV10-2 to TRBJ1-2; tentative D call: TRBD1 (5 bases). Trimming removed 4 bases at V and 0 bases at J, with 18 bases between. The CDR3 totals 17 residues. Germline lookup yields CDR1 WSHSY and CDR2 SAAADI. The CDR3 bases are TGCGCCAGCAGTGGGGGGGGGACGACAGAAGCTAACTATGGCTACACCTTC. Residues: CASSGGGTTEANYGYTF.

The V call is TRBV5-6, the J call TRBJ2-5, with 7 bases aligning to TRBD1. Trimming at V came to 4 bases and at J to 0 bases, leaving 6 bases not matched to a gene. Germline V gene sequence: CDR1 SGHDT, CDR2 YYEEEE. This CDR3 spans 15 amino acids. This chain's CDR3 is CASSPDRINQETQYF. The CDR3 nucleotides read TGTGCCAGCAGCCCGGACAGGATTAACCAAGAGACCCAGTACTTC. Supplemented by reference TRBV5-6 and TRBJ2-5, the full variable domain reads DAGVTQSPTHLIKTRGQQVTLRCSPKSGHDTVSWYQQALGQGPQFIFQYYEEEERQRGNFPDRFSGHQFPNYSSELNVNALLLGDSALYLCASSPDRINQETQYFGPGTRLLVL.

The chain combines TRBV7-6 with TRBJ2-2; the match to TRBD2 covers 10 bases. This CDR3 has 17 residues. Per the germline V gene, CDR1 is SGHVS and CDR2 is FNYEAQ. Unmatched junction bases numbered 8, after V lost 1 base and J lost 6 bases. CDR3 amino acids: CASSLGPSGSSAGELFF. CDR3 nucleotides: TGTGCCAGCAGCTTAGGTCCTAGCGGGAGTTCGGCCGGGGAGCTGTTTTTT.

Comments on this clone: The sample contains more than one DNA sequence encoding this CDR3. This sequence joins TRBV9 and TRBJ2-2, with D perhaps matching TRBD2 (6 bases). V was cut by 0 bases and J by 3 bases, with 6 bases left in between. The CDR3 totals 14 residues. CDR1 SGDLS and CDR2 YYNGEE come from the germline V gene. CDR3: CASSVGGDTGELFF. CDR3 DNA sequence: TGTGCCAGCAGCGTAGGCGGGGACACCGGGGAGCTGTTTTTT.

J is TRBJ2-2 and V is TRBV11-3; the D gene is possibly TRBD2 (6 bases). The germline V gene encodes CDR1 SGHNT and CDR2 YENEEA. The CDR3 runs to 15 residues. Trimming shortened V by 4 bases and J by 3 bases, and 12 bases separated the two germline ends. Written as DNA, the CDR3 is TGTGCCAGCAGCTCCGACGGGAGCTACACCGGGGAGCTGTTTTTT. Amino acids: CASSSDGSYTGELFF.

The chain has TRBV9 and TRBJ2-2; 11 nucleotides match TRBD2. V gave up 3 bases and J gave up 0 bases; unmatched junction bases: 4. This CDR3 contains 17 residues. CDR1 and CDR2 from the germline V gene are SGDLS and YYNGEE. The CDR3 region is CASSEGTSGPNTGELFF. The CDR3 nucleotides are TGTGCCAGCAGCGAGGGGACTAGCGGACCGAACACCGGGGAGCTGTTTTTT.

This chain uses TRBV5-4 with TRBJ2-1, with 11 bases fitting TRBD1. The CDR3 has 15 amino acids. The germline gives CDR1 SGHNT, CDR2 YYREEE (reference sequence). Trimming removed 4 bases from V and 8 bases from J; junction bases left unmatched: 8. CDR3 sequence: CASSVGGQGDDEQFF. The CDR3 bases are TGTGCCAGCAGCGTGGGGGGACAGGGGGATGATGAGCAGTTCTTC.

This clone was found once. The gene calls are TRBV12-5 and TRBJ1-2; D is unclear. CDR1 is LGHNT and CDR2 is FRNRAP in the germline V gene. The CDR3 spans 17 residues. V was pared by 1 base and J by 4 bases, with 19 bases between. The CDR3 sequence: CASGLAGVGLAGYGYTF. CDR3 bases: TGTGCTAGTGGTTTGGCCGGGGTAGGCCTGGCCGGCTATGGCTACACCTTC. The variable domain in full, with the rest retrieved from reference TRBV12-5 and TRBJ1-2, is DARVTQTPRHKVTEMGQEVTMRCQPILGHNTVFWYRQTMMQGLELLAYFRNRAPLDDSGMPKDRFSAEMPDATLATLKIQPSEPRDSAVYFCASGLAGVGLAGYGYTFGSGTRLTVV.

V and J are TRBV19 and TRBJ2-1, with 14 nucleotides matching TRBD2. The V and J ends lost 6 bases and 0 bases, in that order; junction bases with no gene match: 4. There are 17 residues in the CDR3. Germline-derived CDR1 and CDR2 are LNHDA and SQIVND (reference sequence). This chain's CDR3 is CASRTSGRAFSYNEQFF. The CDR3 DNA reads TGTGCCAGTAGGACTAGCGGGAGGGCCTTCTCCTACAATGAGCAGTTCTTC.

The chain links TRBV5-1 to TRBJ2-7; possible D gene TRBD1, 6 bases. Trimming cost V 3 bases and J 4 bases, with 11 bases left between them. The CDR3 is made up of 13 amino acids. The V gene's germline CDR1 is SGHRS and CDR2 YFSETQ. The CDR3 DNA follows: TGCGCCAGCAGCTGGGACCAGGGGTACGAGCAGTACTTC. Its protein product is CASSWDQGYEQYF.

The genes are TRBV7-9 and TRBJ2-7; 8 nucleotides agree with TRBD1. V lost 5 bases to trimming and J lost 4 bases; unmatched junction nucleotides: 7. The CDR3 runs 14 residues. CDR1 SEHNR and CDR2 FQNEAQ come from the germline V gene (reference sequence). This chain's CDR3 is CASSHTGGGYEQYF. CDR3 in DNA: TGTGCCAGCAGCCATACAGGGGGAGGTTACGAGCAGTACTTC.

The chain links TRBV3-1 (or the pseudogene TRBV3-2) to TRBJ2-1, with D unclear. Germline loops: CDR1 LGHDT, CDR2 YNNKEL (reference sequence). CDR3 size: 13 residues. Trimming pared 4 bases from V and 9 bases from J, leaving 13 bases between. In DNA, the CDR3 is TGTGCCAGCAGCCCAGGCAGGTCGACTGAGCAGTTCTTC. Its protein is CASSPGRSTEQFF.

The chain combines TRBV7-9 with TRBJ2-1, with 9 bases matching TRBD1. CDR1 is SEHNR and CDR2 is FQNEAQ in the germline V gene (reference sequence). J lost 6 bases, V lost 5 bases, and 8 bases had no gene match. This CDR3 region has 15 residues. The chain's CDR3 is CASSVRDRVLNEQFF. The CDR3 DNA follows: TGTGCCAGCAGCGTCCGGGACAGGGTTCTCAATGAGCAGTTCTTC. Full variable domain (missing parts from reference TRBV7-9 and TRBJ2-1): DTGVSQNPRHKITKRGQNVTFRCDPISEHNRLYWYRQTLGQGPEFLTYFQNEAQLEKSRLLSDRFSAERPKGSFSTLEIQRTEQGDSAMYLCASSVRDRVLNEQFFGPGTRLTVL.

The gene calls are TRBV9 and TRBJ1-1; D is unclear. This CDR3 is built from 12 residues. The germline V gene encodes CDR1 SGDLS and CDR2 YYNGEE. Trimming pared 3 bases from V and 1 base from J, leaving 4 bases between. CDR3 nucleotides: TGTGCCAGCAGCGCGGGGAACACTGAAGCTTTCTTT. It specifies CASSAGNTEAFF.

The gene calls are TRBV5-5 and TRBJ2-1; 7 nucleotides agree with TRBD2. V dropped 0 bases and J dropped 6; count of bases not matched to a gene: 6. The CDR3 runs 15 residues. Germline CDR1 SGHKS, CDR2 YYEKEE (reference sequence). The CDR3 reads CASSLGAGPANEQFF. The CDR3 DNA reads as TGTGCCAGCAGCTTGGGAGCGGGACCTGCCAATGAGCAGTTCTTC.

This chain uses TRBV5-1 with TRBJ1-1; tentative D call: TRBD1 (6 bases). V was clipped by 4 bases and J by 1 base, with 11 bases between them. CDR1 is SGHRS and CDR2 is YFSETQ in the germline V gene. The CDR3 has 14 residues. CDR3 amino acids: CASSLRTANTEAFF. The CDR3 coding sequence is TGCGCCAGCAGCCTACGGACAGCGAACACTGAAGCTTTCTTT.